Below are 9 T cell receptor beta chains sequenced from a single sample in a study of control samples from healthy donors and cancer patients. Sequencing was performed with immunoSEQ multiplex PCR; in TCRdb, only in-frame clones are kept and a portion is missing. This table holds approximately 140,000 clones, roughly 91% found once. The sequencing sample was made of PBMCs. These receptors were collected from a man between 50 and 59 years old with head and neck cancer.

This clone was recorded once. The V call is TRBV6-6, the J call TRBJ1-1; D is unclear. Germline V lookup: CDR1 MNHNY, CDR2 SVGAGI (reference sequence). The CDR3 runs to 12 residues. The germline V and J ends were trimmed by 6 bases and 7 bases, with 12 bases remaining between them. The chain's CDR3 is CASSQRSVEAFF. For the CDR3, the DNA is TGTGCCAGCAGCCAGAGGTCGGTTGAAGCTTTCTTT.

The CDR3 region is CASSSLYNTEAFF. CDR3 bases: TGTGCCAGCAGCTCACTATATAACACTGAAGCTTTCTTT. V usage is TRBV11-2 and J usage is TRBJ1-1; D uncertain. The CDR3 sequence is 13 residues long. Germline V lookup: CDR1 SGHAT, CDR2 FQNNGV. V lost 4 bases and J 2 bases, leaving 8 bases between the germline ends. The variable domain in full, with the rest retrieved from reference TRBV11-2 and TRBJ1-1, is EAGVAQSPRYKIIEKRQSVAFWCNPISGHATLYWYQQILGQGPKLLIQFQNNGVVDDSQLPKDRFSAERLKGVDSTLKIQPAKLEDSAVYLCASSSLYNTEAFFGQGTRLTVV.

This clone was observed a single time. V gene TRBV19 combines with J gene TRBJ1-1, with TRBD1 matching 9 bases. This CDR3 has 16 amino acids. V dropped 5 bases and J dropped 0; count of bases not matched to a gene: 7. The germline V gene encodes CDR1 LNHDA and CDR2 SQIVND (reference sequence). CDR3 DNA: TGTGCCAGTAGTGAGCAACAGGGGGCGATGAACACTGAAGCTTTCTTT. It encodes CASSEQQGAMNTEAFF.

The rearrangement joins TRBV15 to TRBJ1-2, with D maybe TRBD1 (6 bases). The CDR3 runs to 13 residues. CDR1 LNHNV and CDR2 YYDKDF come from the germline V gene (reference sequence). Trimming shortened V by 1 base and J by 6 bases, and 9 bases separated the two germline ends. As DNA, the CDR3 is TGTGCCACCAGCAGAGGACAGGTGGATGGCTACACCTTC. This encodes CATSRGQVDGYTF.

The rearrangement uses TRBV6-6 and TRBJ1-2, with D perhaps TRBD1 (6 bases). V was shortened by 5 bases and J by 9 bases, with 10 bases between the two germline ends. The germline gives CDR1 MNHNY, CDR2 SVGAGI (reference sequence). The CDR3 is 11 amino acids. CDR3 amino acids: CASSRDNRYTF. The CDR3 coding sequence is TGTGCCAGCAGTCGGGACAATCGCTACACCTTC.

This clone has more than one count but fewer than ten. The chain joins TRBV18 to TRBJ2-7, with D uncertain. Trimming left V 2 bases short and J 3 bases short, with 8 bases between. CDR3 length: 13 amino acids. Germline V gene lookup returns CDR1 KGHSH and CDR2 LQKENI. CDR3 protein: CASSPATDYEQYF. In nucleotides, the CDR3 is TGTGCCAGCTCACCAGCGACTGACTACGAGCAGTACTTC.

CDR3 bases: TGTGCCAGCAGCCAAGGGACTATTACGCAGTATTTT. Protein product: CASSQGTITQYF. The chain is built from TRBV14 and TRBJ2-3, with TRBD2 as a possible D gene (6 bases). V shed 1 base and J shed 8 bases, with 7 bases lying between them. Germline loops: CDR1 SGHDN, CDR2 FVKESK. The length of the CDR3 is 12 residues.

This rearrangement joins TRBV6-5 to TRBJ1-5; D gene uncertain. The CDR3 is 15 residues long. The V gene's germline CDR1 is MNHEY and CDR2 SVGAGI. Trimming removed 6 bases at V and 0 bases at J, with 12 bases between. CDR3 sequence reads: CASSKSRYSNQPQHF. In nucleotides, the CDR3 is TGTGCCAGCAGCAAGTCCAGGTATAGCAATCAGCCCCAGCATTTT.

The genes are TRBV10-2 and TRBJ1-5; the D is unclear. The CDR3 sequence is 9 residues long. Germline V gives CDR1 WSHSY, CDR2 SAAADI. CDR3 region: CEFPQPQHF. Written as DNA, the CDR3 is TGCGAGTTCCCTCAGCCCCAGCATTTT.